The 27 T cell receptor beta chains below were found in one sample sequenced in a study of patients and donors after allogeneic stem cell transplantation. Using its own MiXCR run on the RT-PCR reads, TCRdb lists one record per CDR3 protein. The sample lists about 87,000 distinct CDR3 sequences; around 5% were seen once. The sequenced sample was blood, either unsorted or a sorted T cell fraction (not recorded which). The receptor source for this set is a human donor who was either an allogeneic HSCT recipient or a stem cell or donor lymphocyte infusion donor (not recorded which). It is not recorded whose cells these are; they may come from a transplant donor.

This clonotype was found many times. V and J are TRBV28 and TRBJ2-6, with a possible D match to TRBD2 (7 bases). V was clipped by 4 bases and J by 6 bases, with 19 bases between them. The germline CDR1 and CDR2 sequences are MDHEN and SYDVKM. This CDR3 has 17 residues. The CDR3 DNA reads TGTGCCAGCAGTTCCGTCGAAACAGGGAGGGAGGCCAACGTCCTGACTTTC. It specifies CASSSVETGREANVLTF. Combining the CDR3 with reference TRBV28 and TRBJ2-6 gives the whole variable domain DVKVTQSSRYLVKRTGEKVFLECVQDMDHENMFWYRQDPGLGLRLIYFSYDVKMKEKGDIPEGYSVSREKKERFSLILESASTNQTSMYLCASSSVETGREANVLTFGAGSRLTVL.

The table lists this clonotype with many counts. The rearrangement uses TRBV20-1 and TRBJ2-7, with no clear D. There are 12 residues in the CDR3. Trimming left V 7 bases short and J 0 bases short, with 10 bases between. Looked up from germline, CDR1 is DFQATT and CDR2 is SNEGSKA (reference sequence). This chain's CDR3 is CSVRLSSYEQYF. The CDR3, as DNA: TGCAGTGTTAGGCTGAGCTCCTACGAGCAGTACTTC.

The chain recombines TRBV6-5 with TRBJ1-2; weak D call: TRBD1 (5 bases). There are 13 residues in the CDR3. The V and J ends lost 0 bases and 8 bases respectively, with 10 bases between them. Per the germline V gene, CDR1 is MNHEY and CDR2 is SVGAGI. The CDR3 sequence: CASSYSDGGGYTF. The DNA of the CDR3 is TGTGCCAGCAGTTACTCGGACGGGGGGGGCTACACCTTC.

This sequence joins TRBV18 and TRBJ2-3; no clear D. Trimming cost V 4 bases and J 0 bases, with 5 bases left between them. The CDR3 runs to 13 residues. Germline V lookup: CDR1 KGHSH, CDR2 LQKENI. CDR3 amino acids: CASSLQSTDTQYF. CDR3 coding DNA: TGTGCCAGCTCACTACAGAGCACAGATACGCAGTATTTT. Full variable domain (remainder filled in from reference TRBV18 and TRBJ2-3): NAGVMQNPRHLVRRRGQEARLRCSPMKGHSHVYWYRQLPEEGLKFMVYLQKENIIDESGMPKERFSAEFPKEGPSILRIQQVVRGDSAAYFCASSLQSTDTQYFGPGTRLTVL.

This clonotype has ten or more counts. The chain links TRBV3-1 to TRBJ1-2, with 7 bases that match TRBD1. This CDR3 comprises 11 residues. J gave up 8 bases and V 3 bases, and 0 bases lay outside the gene matches. CDR1 and CDR2 (germline): LGHDT, YNNKEL (reference sequence). The CDR3 is CASSQGQGYTF. The CDR3 DNA sequence: TGTGCCAGCAGCCAGGGACAGGGCTACACCTTC.

The chain joins TRBV7-2 to TRBJ2-5; TRBD2 agrees at 10 bases. This CDR3 has 17 residues. Germline-derived CDR1 and CDR2 are SGHTA and FQGNSA. Unmatched junction bases numbered 7, after V lost 0 bases and J lost 3 bases. DNA of the CDR3: TGTGCCAGCAGCTTAGCGCGGGGTAGCGGGGGGAAAGAGACCCAGTACTTC. Translating gives CASSLARGSGGKETQYF. The entire variable domain, with the rest obtained from reference TRBV7-2 and TRBJ2-5, is as follows: GAGVSQSPSNKVTEKGKDVELRCDPISGHTALYWYRQSLGQGLEFLIYFQGNSAPDKSGLPSDRFSAERTGGSVSTLTIQRTQQEDSAVYLCASSLARGSGGKETQYFGPGTRLLVL.

There are many counts of this clonotype. The J gene is TRBJ1-6, the V gene TRBV20-1; D is undetermined. V lost 5 bases to trimming and J lost 4 bases, with 18 bases between them. Germline CDR1 DFQATT, CDR2 SNEGSKA (reference sequence). The CDR3 extends over 16 amino acids. CDR3: CSASRTPLSYNSPLHF. The CDR3, as DNA: TGCAGTGCTTCCCGGACCCCATTGTCTTATAATTCACCCCTCCACTTT.

This clonotype showed up many times. J is TRBJ2-1 and V is TRBV28; D may be TRBD2 (6 bases). CDR1 MDHEN and CDR2 SYDVKM come from the germline V gene. V lost 8 bases, J lost 1 base, and 12 bases lay in between. The CDR3 has 14 residues. CDR3 residues: CASRETISYNEQFF. CDR3 bases: TGTGCCAGCCGGGAGACCATTTCCTACAATGAGCAGTTCTTC.

The table lists this clonotype with many counts. The gene calls are TRBV25-1 and TRBJ2-5; 7 nucleotides agree with TRBD2. The CDR3 length is 14 residues. Germline V CDR1 and CDR2: MGHDK, SYGVNS. The V gene end was trimmed by 6 bases and the J gene end by 4 bases; junction bases not matched to a gene: 8. The CDR3 DNA sequence: TGTGCCAGCAGCCGGGCCGCGGGAGTAGAGACCCAGTACTTC. As protein: CASSRAAGVETQYF.

This clonotype was picked up a small number of times. The J gene is TRBJ1-1, the V gene TRBV2, with D unclear. Germline loops: CDR1 SNHLY, CDR2 FYNNEI. Between the trimmed V and J ends, which lost 9 bases and 1 base, there was a span of 12 bases. The CDR3 runs 13 residues. Written as DNA, the CDR3 is TGTGCCAGTCACTGGACGGAGAACACTGAAGCTTTCTTT. Its translation: CASHWTENTEAFF.

At least ten counts were recorded for this clonotype. The chain joins TRBV2 to TRBJ1-6; D is uncertain. V was cut by 2 bases and J by 7 bases, with 9 bases left in between. The CDR3 loop spans 14 amino acids. CDR1 is SNHLY, CDR2 FYNNEI, per germline. The CDR3 here is CASSELLANSPLHF. The CDR3 DNA is TGTGCCAGCAGTGAATTGCTGGCAAATTCACCCCTCCACTTT.

This clonotype was picked up many times. For the CDR3, the DNA is TGTGCCAGCAGCTTTACTTACCAACAAGAGACCCAGTACTTC. As protein: CASSFTYQQETQYF. The gene calls are TRBV7-2 and TRBJ2-5; D is undetermined. Germline lookup yields CDR1 SGHTA and CDR2 FQGNSA. The V end was cut by 3 bases, the J end by 2 bases, with 10 bases between. The CDR3 spans 14 residues.

This sequence joins TRBV28 and TRBJ1-3; D remains unclear. Germline CDR1 MDHEN, CDR2 SYDVKM. Trimming pared 5 bases from V and 0 bases from J, leaving 11 bases between. The CDR3 has 15 residues. CDR3 residues: CASSRLASSGNTIYF. CDR3 sequence (DNA): TGTGCCAGCAGTCGACTCGCTAGCTCTGGAAACACCATATATTTT.

The sample holds many counts of this clonotype. This chain connects TRBV6-2 or TRBV6-3 to TRBJ1-6; no clear D. V lost 4 bases, J lost 11 bases, and 9 bases lay in between. CDR3 length: 12 residues. CDR1 and CDR2 (germline): MNHEY, SVGEGT. The CDR3 loop is CASSSGLTPLHF. The DNA for the CDR3 is TGTGCCAGCAGTTCCGGGTTAACACCCCTCCACTTT.

This clonotype was counted ten times or more. The V gene is TRBV20-1, the J gene TRBJ2-2, with 8 positions matching TRBD2. The CDR3 sequence is 16 residues long. CDR1 and CDR2 from the germline V gene are DFQATT and SNEGSKA (reference sequence). V dropped 1 base and J dropped 6; count of bases not matched to a gene: 10. The CDR3 region has the DNA TGCAGTGCTAGAGTCCCCGGGACTAGTAACGCCGGGGAGCTGTTTTTT. Protein: CSARVPGTSNAGELFF.

The chain carries TRBV7-3 and TRBJ2-1; 9 bases agree with TRBD1. Germline V lookup: CDR1 SGHTA, CDR2 FQGTGA. The CDR3 runs 15 residues. The trim removed 5 bases at V and 4 bases at J, leaving 6 bases unmatched. For the CDR3, the DNA is TGTGCCAGCAGCCCCGACAGGGGGGGATACAATGAGCAGTTCTTC. This translates into CASSPDRGGYNEQFF.

V gene TRBV5-6 combines with J gene TRBJ1-1; 7 bases agree with TRBD1. Trimming took 3 bases from V and 2 from J; bases not matched to a gene: 16. CDR1 and CDR2 from the germline V gene are SGHDT and YYEEEE. The CDR3 consists of 18 residues. The CDR3 spells CASSWGTSQGGINTEAFF. Written as DNA, the CDR3 is TGTGCCAGCAGCTGGGGCACGAGTCAGGGGGGTATCAACACTGAAGCTTTCTTT.

The sample holds a few counts of this clonotype. The chain recombines TRBV7-3 with TRBJ2-5; TRBD2 matches at 9 bases. V lost 0 bases to trimming and J lost 4 bases; unmatched junction nucleotides: 3. CDR1 and CDR2 from the germline V gene are SGHTA and FQGTGA. The CDR3 runs 15 residues. This CDR3 reads CASSLTGAGGETQYF. The CDR3, as DNA: TGTGCCAGCAGCTTAACGGGAGCGGGGGGAGAGACCCAGTACTTC.

V usage is TRBV6-2 or TRBV6-3 and J usage is TRBJ2-1, with D possibly called TRBD1 or TRBD2 (5 bases each). The CDR3 loop spans 15 amino acids. V lost 6 bases to trimming and J lost 7 bases, with 19 bases between them. Germline-derived CDR1 and CDR2 are MNHEY and SVGEGT. For the CDR3, the DNA is TGTGCCAGCAGGCTCAGTTTGGGGGTTTTAAATGAGCAGTTCTTC. Amino acids: CASRLSLGVLNEQFF.

This clonotype was found many times. The chain uses TRBV3-1 and TRBJ2-6, with TRBD1 as a possible D gene (6 bases). Between the trimmed V and J ends, which lost 10 bases and 2 bases, there was a span of 12 bases. This CDR3 has 14 amino acids. The germline CDR1 and CDR2 sequences are LGHDT and YNNKEL (reference sequence). The CDR3 region is CATSGAAGANVLTF. The CDR3 nucleotides are TGTGCCACATCAGGGGCCGCTGGGGCCAACGTCCTGACTTTC.

This clonotype showed up many times. The chain carries TRBV5-1 and TRBJ1-1; D may be TRBD1 (5 bases). The CDR3 is 16 amino acids. V lost 0 bases to trimming and J lost 1 base, with 13 bases between them. Germline CDR1 and CDR2: SGHRS and YFSETQ. This chain's CDR3 is CASSLDMGVKNTEAFF. The CDR3 nucleotides read TGCGCCAGCAGCTTGGATATGGGGGTGAAGAACACTGAAGCTTTCTTT.

The chain recombines TRBV20-1 with TRBJ1-6; 9 nucleotides align to TRBD1. V lost 0 bases and J lost 6; bases outside the gene matches: 9. The germline CDR1 and CDR2 sequences are DFQATT and SNEGSKA (reference sequence). The CDR3 contains 17 residues. CDR3: CSARDRGTGTGNSPLHF. CDR3 nucleotides: TGCAGTGCTAGAGATCGCGGGACAGGGACGGGTAATTCACCCCTCCACTTT.

At least ten counts were recorded for this clonotype. The chain is built from TRBV27 and TRBJ1-5; D is perhaps TRBD1 (6 bases). The germline CDR1 and CDR2 sequences are MNHEY and SMNVEV (reference sequence). Trimming cost V 6 bases and J 7 bases, with 13 bases left between them. The CDR3 is made up of 13 amino acids. As DNA, the CDR3 is TGTGCCAGCAGCCCGGAAGGACAGCAGCCCCAGCATTTT. The encoded protein is CASSPEGQQPQHF.

CDR3: CASRTIPGYTF. DNA for the CDR3: TGTGCCAGCAGGACAATTCCGGGTTACACCTTC. The genes are TRBV21-1 and TRBJ1-2; TRBD1, the table's D call, was not compared with the DNA. TRBV21-1 is termed a pseudogene. The CDR3 runs 11 residues.

This chain connects TRBV20-1 to TRBJ2-1, with 8 bases fitting TRBD1. CDR3 size: 17 residues. Per the germline V gene, CDR1 is DFQATT and CDR2 is SNEGSKA (reference sequence). V gave up 4 bases and J gave up 4 bases; unmatched junction bases: 15. CDR3 in DNA: TGCAGTGCTATTGGACAGGGATCGTCGGGTAGATACAATGAGCAGTTCTTC. It yields the protein CSAIGQGSSGRYNEQFF.

This clonotype was seen many times. V is TRBV20-1 and J is TRBJ2-2; D remains unclear. The CDR3 length is 15 residues. V gave up 3 bases and J gave up 6 bases, with 17 bases separating them. Germline loops: CDR1 DFQATT, CDR2 SNEGSKA (reference sequence). Written as DNA, the CDR3 is TGCAGTGCTAGGCCCAGAGGTTTAAGAGCCGGGGAGCTGTTTTTT. Translating gives CSARPRGLRAGELFF.

The chain couples TRBV29-1 to TRBJ1-5; maybe TRBD1 (6 bases). V was shortened by 4 bases and J by 6 bases, with 13 bases between the two germline ends. The V gene's germline CDR1 is SQVTM and CDR2 ANQGSEA. This CDR3 spans 13 amino acids. As DNA, the CDR3 is TGCAGCGTTGGTCAGGGGCACGGTCAGCCCCAGCATTTT. This sequence encodes CSVGQGHGQPQHF.